This is a list of T cell receptor beta chains from one sample in a study of T cell changes during pregnancy in multiple sclerosis. Sequencing was performed with immunoSEQ multiplex PCR; in TCRdb, only in-frame clones are kept and a portion is missing. The sample lists tens of thousands of clones; around 92% were seen once. The sample was peripheral blood, taken in the third trimester of pregnancy. The receptors originated from a female donor in good health, enrolled as a control in a pregnancy study. Both conserved end residues are part of each CDR3. The D gene is left open where the match is weak. Clone size is stated in some rows and not others, as once, few, many or a class when expanded.

V gene: TRBV5-3
clone size: NA
J gene: TRBJ2-7
D gene: TRBD2
CDR3 protein: CARSLAVRRGGSYEQYF
CDR3 DNA: TGTGCCAGAAGCTTGGCCGTTCGGCGGGGGGGCTCCTACGAGCAGTACTTC

V gene: TRBV15
clone size: NA
J gene: TRBJ2-3
D gene: NA
CDR3 protein: CATSREAISTDTQYF
CDR3 DNA: TGTGCCACCAGCAGAGAGGCAATTAGCACAGATACGCAGTATTTT

V gene: TRBV2
clone size: NA
J gene: TRBJ2-7
D gene: TRBD1
CDR3 protein: CASSGQGYEQYF
CDR3 DNA: TGTGCCAGCAGTGGACAGGGGTACGAGCAGTACTTC

V gene: TRBV15
clone size: NA
J gene: TRBJ1-1
D gene: NA
CDR3 protein: CATSRDGGAERAFF
CDR3 DNA: TGTGCCACCAGCAGAGATGGGGGGGCAGAAAGAGCTTTCTTT

V gene: TRBV2
clone size: NA
J gene: TRBJ1-5
D gene: TRBD1
CDR3 protein: CASMGQGRSNQPQHF
CDR3 DNA: TGTGCCAGCATGGGACAGGGTAGAAGCAATCAGCCCCAGCATTTT

V gene: TRBV14
clone size: NA
J gene: TRBJ2-1
D gene: NA
CDR3 protein: CASSLAGWYNEQFF
CDR3 DNA: TGTGCCAGCAGCCTTGCGGGGTGGTACAATGAGCAGTTCTTC

V gene: TRBV30
clone size: NA
J gene: TRBJ2-7
D gene: TRBD2
CDR3 protein: CAWRLETSGPRYYEQYF
CDR3 DNA: TGTGCCTGGAGGCTGGAGACTAGCGGGCCTCGATACTACGAGCAGTACTTC

V gene: TRBV19
clone size: NA
J gene: TRBJ2-7
D gene: TRBD1
CDR3 protein: CASQDRRGSYEQYF
CDR3 DNA: TGTGCCAGTCAGGACAGGCGAGGCTCCTACGAGCAGTACTTC

V gene: TRBV7-8
clone size: NA
J gene: TRBJ2-1
D gene: NA
CDR3 protein: CASSPRGYEQFF
CDR3 DNA: TGTGCCAGCAGCCCCCGGGGGTATGAGCAGTTCTTC

V gene: TRBV29-1
clone size: once
J gene: TRBJ2-5
D gene: NA
CDR3 protein: CSVEAGTTVQETQYF
CDR3 DNA: TGCAGCGTTGAAGCCGGGACAACAGTACAAGAGACCCAGTACTTC

V gene: TRBV14
clone size: NA
J gene: TRBJ2-1
D gene: NA
CDR3 protein: CASRTKTWEEEKLGQFF
CDR3 DNA: TGTGCCAGCAGAACAAAAACCTGGGAGGAGGAAAAATTAGGGCAGTTCTTC

V gene: TRBV18
clone size: NA
J gene: TRBJ2-1
D gene: NA
CDR3 protein: CASSPTAGTYNEQFF
CDR3 DNA: TGTGCCAGCTCACCCACCGCCGGGACTTACAATGAGCAGTTCTTC